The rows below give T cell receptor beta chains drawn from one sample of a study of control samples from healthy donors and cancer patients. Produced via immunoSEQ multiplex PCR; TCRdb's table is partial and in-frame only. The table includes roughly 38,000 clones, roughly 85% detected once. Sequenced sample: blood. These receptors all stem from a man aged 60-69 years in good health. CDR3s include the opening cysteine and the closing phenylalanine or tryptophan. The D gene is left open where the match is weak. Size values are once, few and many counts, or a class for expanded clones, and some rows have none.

CDR3aa: CAWRHGGNTEAFF
CDR3nt: TGTGCCTGGAGACATGGGGGGAACACTGAAGCTTTCTTT
j_gene: TRBJ1-1
abundance: few
v_gene: TRBV30
d_gene: -

CDR3aa: CASSHSQGNQPQHF
CDR3nt: TGCGCCAGCAGTCACTCCCAGGGCAATCAGCCCCAGCATTTT
j_gene: TRBJ1-5
abundance: -
v_gene: TRBV23-1
d_gene: -

CDR3aa: CASSRSHRTEETQYF
CDR3nt: TGTGCCAGCAGCCGTTCACACCGGACAGAAGAGACCCAGTACTTC
j_gene: TRBJ2-5
abundance: -
v_gene: TRBV3-1/TRBV3-2
d_gene: -

CDR3aa: CASSLARTNPPFF
CDR3nt: TGTGCCAGCAGCTTGGCCCGTACGAACCCACCGTTTTTT
j_gene: TRBJ1-4
abundance: -
v_gene: TRBV5-6
d_gene: -

CDR3aa: CASSDQAGLAGDYLQTQYF
CDR3nt: TGTGCCAGCAGTGACCAGGCGGGACTAGCGGGGGACTACCTGCAGACCCAGTACTTC
j_gene: TRBJ2-5
abundance: -
v_gene: TRBV6-2/TRBV6-3
d_gene: TRBD2

CDR3aa: CASSEVEANQPQHF
CDR3nt: TGTGCCAGCAGTGAAGTAGAGGCCAATCAGCCCCAGCATTTT
j_gene: TRBJ1-5
abundance: -
v_gene: TRBV2
d_gene: -

CDR3aa: CSVDTGGGSYEQYF
CDR3nt: TGCAGCGTAGACACAGGGGGCGGCTCCTACGAGCAGTACTTC
j_gene: TRBJ2-7
abundance: -
v_gene: TRBV29-1
d_gene: TRBD1

CDR3aa: CAIGQVDQPQHF
CDR3nt: TGTGCCATCGGGCAGGTTGATCAGCCCCAGCATTTT
j_gene: TRBJ1-5
abundance: -
v_gene: TRBV10-3
d_gene: -

CDR3aa: CASRPYRVLNQPQHF
CDR3nt: TGTGCCAGCAGACCTTACAGGGTCTTGAATCAGCCCCAGCATTTT
j_gene: TRBJ1-5
abundance: -
v_gene: TRBV6-5
d_gene: -

CDR3aa: CASSKKGWNQPQHF
CDR3nt: TGTGCCAGCAGCAAAAAGGGTTGGAATCAGCCCCAGCATTTT
j_gene: TRBJ1-5
abundance: -
v_gene: TRBV6-2/TRBV6-3
d_gene: -

CDR3aa: CASSLGGGYEQYF
CDR3nt: TGTGCCAGCAGCTTAGGAGGGGGCTACGAGCAGTACTTC
j_gene: TRBJ2-7
abundance: -
v_gene: TRBV13
d_gene: -

CDR3aa: CASSQEPEWSPLHF
CDR3nt: TGCGCCAGCAGCCAAGAACCCGAGTGGTCACCCCTCCACTTT
j_gene: TRBJ1-6
abundance: once
v_gene: TRBV4-3
d_gene: -

CDR3aa: CASSLSGHNEKLFF
CDR3nt: TGTGCCAGCAGCTTGTCGGGGCATAATGAAAAACTGTTTTTT
j_gene: TRBJ1-4
abundance: -
v_gene: TRBV7-2
d_gene: -

CDR3aa: CASSRLGGELEQYF
CDR3nt: TGTGCCAGTAGTAGGCTCGGCGGGGAACTCGAGCAGTACTTC
j_gene: TRBJ2-7
abundance: -
v_gene: TRBV19
d_gene: -

CDR3aa: CASSELTAFNQPQHF
CDR3nt: TGTGCCAGCAGTGAACTAACAGCCTTCAATCAGCCCCAGCATTTT
j_gene: TRBJ1-5
abundance: once
v_gene: TRBV6-1
d_gene: -

CDR3aa: CASSPSLADYNEQFF
CDR3nt: TGCGCCAGCAGCCCCTCCCTAGCGGATTACAATGAGCAGTTCTTC
j_gene: TRBJ2-1
abundance: once
v_gene: TRBV4-1
d_gene: TRBD2

CDR3aa: CASSQGVSEGGNQPQHF
CDR3nt: TGCGCCAGCAGCCAAGGGGTCTCGGAAGGGGGCAATCAGCCCCAGCATTTT
j_gene: TRBJ1-5
abundance: -
v_gene: TRBV4-3
d_gene: -

CDR3aa: CASSAGLDTQYF
CDR3nt: TGTGCAAGTTCCGCGGGGTTAGATACGCAGTATTTT
j_gene: TRBJ2-3
abundance: -
v_gene: TRBV12-2
d_gene: -

CDR3aa: CASSRGGYEQYF
CDR3nt: TGTGCCAGCAGCCGTGGGGGCTACGAGCAGTACTTC
j_gene: TRBJ2-7
abundance: -
v_gene: TRBV3-1/TRBV3-2
d_gene: -

CDR3aa: CATSFYASGSGDTQYF
CDR3nt: TGTGCCACCAGTTTCTATGCTAGCGGGAGTGGAGATACGCAGTATTTT
j_gene: TRBJ2-3
abundance: -
v_gene: TRBV24-1
d_gene: TRBD2

CDR3aa: CASSQLAPEADTQYF
CDR3nt: TGCGCCAGCAGCCAACTAGCCCCCGAGGCAGATACGCAGTATTTT
j_gene: TRBJ2-3
abundance: -
v_gene: TRBV4-1
d_gene: -

CDR3aa: CAWSVQGQGNQPQHF
CDR3nt: TGTGCCTGGAGTGTACAGGGACAGGGAAACCAGCCCCAGCATTTT
j_gene: TRBJ1-5
abundance: few
v_gene: TRBV30
d_gene: TRBD1

CDR3aa: CAWAPWGEQFF
CDR3nt: TGTGCCTGGGCACCTTGGGGTGAGCAGTTCTTC
j_gene: TRBJ2-1
abundance: -
v_gene: TRBV30
d_gene: -

CDR3aa: CASSLRAGARQPQHF
CDR3nt: TGTGCCAGCAGCTTAAGGGCGGGGGCTAGACAGCCCCAGCATTTT
j_gene: TRBJ1-5
abundance: -
v_gene: TRBV7-2
d_gene: -

CDR3aa: CASSLERTGAFYEQYF
CDR3nt: TGTGCCAGCAGCTTGGAACGGACAGGGGCCTTCTACGAGCAGTACTTC
j_gene: TRBJ2-7
abundance: -
v_gene: TRBV5-4
d_gene: TRBD1

CDR3aa: CASSLQGRSNQPQHF
CDR3nt: TGTGCCAGCAGTTTGCAGGGCCGGAGCAATCAGCCCCAGCATTTT
j_gene: TRBJ1-5
abundance: -
v_gene: TRBV6-6
d_gene: -

CDR3aa: CASSSLETQYF
CDR3nt: TGTGCCAGTAGTTCTCTGGAGACCCAGTACTTC
j_gene: TRBJ2-5
abundance: once
v_gene: TRBV19
d_gene: -

CDR3aa: CASNTGTSGRRVYF
CDR3nt: TGTGCCAGCAATACCGGGACTAGCGGGAGGAGAGTGTACTTC
j_gene: TRBJ2-7
abundance: -
v_gene: TRBV28
d_gene: TRBD2

CDR3aa: CASSSPTDTQYF
CDR3nt: TGTGCCAGCAGCTCACCAACAGATACGCAGTATTTT
j_gene: TRBJ2-3
abundance: -
v_gene: TRBV11-3
d_gene: -

CDR3aa: CASSPARSYGYTF
CDR3nt: TGTGCCAGCAGCCCCGCGAGATCCTATGGCTACACCTTC
j_gene: TRBJ1-2
abundance: -
v_gene: TRBV5-4
d_gene: -

CDR3aa: CASSSSHRWSEAFF
CDR3nt: TGTGCCAGCAGCTCCAGTCACAGGTGGTCTGAAGCTTTCTTT
j_gene: TRBJ1-1
abundance: -
v_gene: TRBV5-4
d_gene: -

CDR3aa: CASSPQMTGGNTIYF
CDR3nt: TGTGCCAGCAGCCCCCAGATGACAGGGGGAAACACCATATATTTT
j_gene: TRBJ1-3
abundance: -
v_gene: TRBV14
d_gene: TRBD1

CDR3aa: CASSSWNEQYF
CDR3nt: TGTGCCAGCAGTTCGTGGAACGAGCAGTACTTC
j_gene: TRBJ2-7
abundance: once
v_gene: TRBV7-2
d_gene: -

CDR3aa: CASKWASGRGEAFF
CDR3nt: TGTGCCTCAAAATGGGCTTCCGGGCGGGGTGAAGCTTTCTTT
j_gene: TRBJ1-1
abundance: -
v_gene: TRBV5-4
d_gene: -

CDR3aa: CASSYSTGGSSNQPQHF
CDR3nt: TGTGCCAGCAGTTACTCGACAGGGGGGTCGAGCAATCAGCCCCAGCATTTT
j_gene: TRBJ1-5
abundance: -
v_gene: TRBV6-2/TRBV6-3
d_gene: TRBD1

CDR3aa: CAWSLTQPQHF
CDR3nt: TGTGCCTGGAGTCTTACTCAGCCCCAGCATTTT
j_gene: TRBJ1-5
abundance: -
v_gene: TRBV30
d_gene: -

CDR3aa: CASRSDGNYGYTF
CDR3nt: TGTGCCAGCAGATCTGACGGAAACTATGGCTACACCTTC
j_gene: TRBJ1-2
abundance: -
v_gene: TRBV6-5
d_gene: -

CDR3aa: CASSFAGGDTDTQYF
CDR3nt: TGTGCCAGCAGCTTTGCTGGGGGCGACACAGATACGCAGTATTTT
j_gene: TRBJ2-3
abundance: -
v_gene: TRBV11-2
d_gene: -

CDR3aa: CASRVQGTGETYEQYF
CDR3nt: TGTGCCAGTAGAGTCCAAGGGACAGGGGAGACCTACGAGCAGTACTTC
j_gene: TRBJ2-7
abundance: -
v_gene: TRBV19
d_gene: TRBD1

CDR3aa: CASSYGGVDTEAFF
CDR3nt: TGTGCCAGCAGTTACGGGGGAGTGGACACTGAAGCTTTCTTT
j_gene: TRBJ1-1
abundance: -
v_gene: TRBV6-2/TRBV6-3
d_gene: -

CDR3aa: CATSRDRGRAEAFF
CDR3nt: TGTGCCACCAGCAGAGATCGGGGTAGGGCTGAAGCTTTCTTT
j_gene: TRBJ1-1
abundance: -
v_gene: TRBV15
d_gene: -

CDR3aa: CASRDPTRPQHF
CDR3nt: TGTGCCAGCAGGGACCCAACACGACCCCAGCATTTT
j_gene: TRBJ1-5
abundance: -
v_gene: TRBV2
d_gene: -

CDR3aa: CASNAGTSGTDTQYF
CDR3nt: TGCGCCAGCAATGCCGGGACTAGCGGCACAGATACGCAGTATTTT
j_gene: TRBJ2-3
abundance: -
v_gene: TRBV10-1
d_gene: TRBD2

CDR3aa: CASSEQEKSPLHF
CDR3nt: TGCGCCAGCAGTGAGCAGGAAAAATCACCCCTCCACTTT
j_gene: TRBJ1-6
abundance: -
v_gene: TRBV10-1
d_gene: -

CDR3aa: CSSRTGESGYTF
CDR3nt: TGCAGCTCCCGGACAGGGGAATCTGGCTACACCTTC
j_gene: TRBJ1-2
abundance: few
v_gene: TRBV29-1
d_gene: TRBD1

CDR3aa: CASSYDNNAEFF
CDR3nt: TGTGCCAGCAGTTACGACAATAACGCGGAGTTCTTC
j_gene: TRBJ2-1
abundance: -
v_gene: TRBV7-2
d_gene: -

CDR3aa: CASSPGTGAYEQYF
CDR3nt: TGTGCCAGCAGCCCAGGGACAGGGGCCTACGAGCAGTACTTC
j_gene: TRBJ2-7
abundance: -
v_gene: TRBV7-6
d_gene: TRBD1

CDR3aa: CASSSIEVWGLLAKNIQYF
CDR3nt: TGTGCCAGCAGTTCTATAGAAGTTTGGGGTCTACTAGCCAAAAACATTCAGTACTTC
j_gene: TRBJ2-4
abundance: -
v_gene: TRBV28
d_gene: -

CDR3aa: CASSYPQGPLNTGELFF
CDR3nt: TGTGCCAGCAGCTATCCCCAGGGACCGCTGAACACCGGGGAGCTGTTTTTT
j_gene: TRBJ2-2
abundance: -
v_gene: TRBV5-6
d_gene: -

CDR3aa: CASSLTSATPRYF
CDR3nt: TGTGCCAGCAGTTTAACTAGCGCGACTCCCCGGTACTTC
j_gene: TRBJ2-7
abundance: once
v_gene: TRBV12-3/TRBV12-4
d_gene: TRBD2

CDR3aa: CASSYHNTEAFF
CDR3nt: TGTGCCAGCAGTTACCATAACACTGAAGCTTTCTTT
j_gene: TRBJ1-1
abundance: -
v_gene: TRBV6-5
d_gene: -